The T cell receptor beta chain under discussion was sequenced for a study of molecular identifiers for immune sequencing clone quantification. Each CDR3 protein is one row after TCRdb ran MiXCR on the PCR reads. The table has approximately 670,000 distinct CDR3 sequences, 15% to 20% seen once. In its sample, this clonotype was seen many times. V gave up 7 bases and J gave up 14 bases, with 23 bases separating them. The CDR3 is 13 residues long. Germline values: CDR1 MNHEY, CDR2 SVGEGT. This receptor was taken from a human donor in good health. Some libraries in this study had Jurkat cell RNA spiked in. The V and J genes are TRBV6-2 or TRBV6-3 and TRBJ1-2, with D unresolved. The specimen was naive CD8+ T cells from blood, with Jurkat cell RNA spiked in. Subset: FACS-sorted CD8+CD4-CCR7+CD45RA+ naive T cells. The CDR3 loop is CASTRPAGHSSTF. In DNA form, the CDR3 reads TGTGCCAGCACCCGACCCGCTGGGCATTCCAGTACCTTC.